This record covers a single T cell receptor beta chain. The antigen is unknown. This PCR relied on a set of 60 Vbeta primers and 13 Jbeta primers. Assay: immunoSEQ multiplex PCR; the TCRdb copy retains only in-frame clones and omits some. This sample yields around 210,000 clones, of which roughly 83% are seen a single time; approximately 0.39% belongs to the top ten. The CDR3 length is 17 residues. Trimming removed 8 bases from V and 0 bases from J, with 21 bases in between. Germline V CDR1 and CDR2: MDHEN, SYDVKM. Each of the donors was a healthy bone marrow donor. These donors counted as nominally healthy when sampled, but unrecorded immune exposures were likely. The sample belongs to a study of cytomegalovirus exposure and HLA in healthy donors. Study conclusions and caveats: TRBV6-2, TRBV6-3 and some other V segments were excluded as indistinguishable. Rare TCR sequences predominated, though certain public TCRs were found in many donors.

Sequencing used PBMCs. The TCR sequence derives from a male donor in good health and CMV-seropositive. The rearrangement links TRBV28 to TRBJ2-3, with D perhaps matching TRBD2 (5 bases). The CDR3 spells CASLPYIGSSSTDTQYF. The CDR3 bases are TGTGCCAGCCTACCTTATATTGGGAGCTCTAGCACAGATACGCAGTATTTT.